This TCR beta chain was sequenced during a study of blood T cell repertoires in COVID-19. Germline CDR1 is LNHDA and CDR2 is SQIVND (reference sequence). J was trimmed by 6 bases and V by 6 bases; bases with no gene match: 9. The CDR3 loop spans 16 amino acids. TCRdb keeps only in-frame clones here, not all; method: immunoSEQ multiplex PCR. The sample includes about 210,000 clones, roughly 86% of them seen just once. This chain uses TRBV19 with TRBJ1-6; 9 positions match TRBD1. The sequencing input was peripheral blood. The receptor's source is a woman aged 40 to 55 with acute or convalescent COVID-19. CDR3 sequence (DNA): TGTGCCAGTAGGAAACCGGGACAGGGCTTTAATTCACCCCTCCACTTT. It is translated as CASRKPGQGFNSPLHF.